The text below deals with one T cell receptor beta chain. Other DNA sequences in this sample translate to the same CDR3. This entry is derived from a study of blood T cell repertoires in COVID-19. Study as a whole: Sources were T cells, B-cell-depleted T cells, or PBMCs; the material itself was cDNA or gDNA.

There are 14 residues in the CDR3. Trimming removed 4 bases from V and 1 base from J, with 12 bases in between. Germline V gives CDR1 SGHRS, CDR2 YFSETQ. How the authors handled the data: Amplifying reference gene primers gave estimates of nucleated cell counts. Libraries were prepared by immunoSEQ multiplex PCR; TCRdb keeps only in-frame clonotypes and omits some of them. V and J calls and clone size are those listed in that table; D and trimming were worked out from the DNA. The data show approximately 140,000 clones, with about three quarters seen just once and around 17% held by the top ten. The rearrangement joins TRBV5-1 to TRBJ2-7; D is perhaps TRBD2 (5 bases). The clonotype originates from a man aged 50-60 years with acute or convalescent COVID-19. Sequencing used peripheral blood. This chain's CDR3 is CASSLDTGSYEQYV. CDR3 sequence (DNA): TGCGCCAGCAGCCTGGATACGGGGTCCTACGAGCAGTACGTC.